These T cell receptor beta chains were read from a single sample in a study of PD-1 blockade in mismatch repair-deficient tumors. The table came from immunoSEQ multiplex PCR; TCRdb's copy has only in-frame clones and leaves some out. The profile shows approximately 100,000 clones, 70% to 85% of them singletons. This specimen was peripheral blood, taken roughly 36 weeks after starting pembrolizumab. These receptors originate from an adult with mismatch repair-deficient cancer. Both conserved end residues are part of each CDR3. The D gene is left open where the match is weak. Not every row has a clone size; where given, it reads once, few, many or a size class.

V: TRBV4-2; J: TRBJ2-1; D: TRBD2; size: .; CDR3: CASSPPAGALDNEQFF; DNA: TGTGCCAGCAGCCCCCCTGCGGGAGCTCTCGACAATGAGCAGTTCTTC
V: TRBV19; J: TRBJ1-2; D: TRBD1; size: .; CDR3: CASSKRDRPNYGYTF; DNA: TGTGCCAGTAGCAAAAGGGACAGGCCGAACTATGGCTACACCTTC
V: TRBV7-2; J: TRBJ2-7; D: .; size: .; CDR3: CASSFATNYEQYF; DNA: TGTGCCAGCAGCTTCGCCACCAACTACGAGCAGTACTTC
V: TRBV7-9; J: TRBJ2-2; D: .; size: few; CDR3: CASSEDSSEELFF; DNA: TGTGCCAGCAGTGAGGACAGTTCGGAGGAGCTGTTTTTT
V: TRBV10-3; J: TRBJ1-5; D: TRBD1; size: .; CDR3: CAISRTGEQPQHF; DNA: TGTGCCATCAGCCGGACAGGGGAACAGCCCCAGCATTTT
V: TRBV6-5; J: TRBJ2-1; D: .; size: .; CDR3: CASSLTGYYNEQFF; DNA: TGTGCCAGCAGTTTGACTGGGTACTACAATGAGCAGTTCTTC
V: TRBV6-6; J: TRBJ1-4; D: TRBD1; size: .; CDR3: CASRTQGAYEKLFF; DNA: TGTGCCAGCAGAACCCAGGGGGCATATGAAAAACTGTTTTTT
V: TRBV27; J: TRBJ1-2; D: .; size: .; CDR3: CASSSQGLRNYGYTF; DNA: TGTGCCAGCAGTTCCCAGGGACTTAGAAACTATGGCTACACCTTC
V: TRBV6-6; J: TRBJ1-1; D: .; size: .; CDR3: CASSYHLNTEAFF; DNA: TGTGCCAGCAGTTACCACTTAAACACTGAAGCTTTCTTT
V: TRBV18; J: TRBJ2-1; D: TRBD2; size: .; CDR3: CASSPRTSGSLDNEQFF; DNA: TGTGCCAGCTCACCTCGGACTAGCGGGAGTCTGGATAATGAGCAGTTCTTC
V: TRBV7-3; J: TRBJ2-2; D: .; size: few; CDR3: CASSSDGKSTGELFF; DNA: TGTGCCAGCAGCTCCGACGGGAAGAGCACCGGGGAGCTGTTTTTT
V: TRBV27; J: TRBJ1-2; D: .; size: .; CDR3: CASSFQQGDYGYTF; DNA: TGTGCCAGCAGTTTTCAACAGGGCGACTATGGCTACACCTTC
V: TRBV27; J: TRBJ1-4; D: TRBD1; size: .; CDR3: CASSLYGTGGGEKLFF; DNA: TGTGCCAGCAGTTTATACGGGACAGGGGGAGGTGAAAAACTGTTTTTT
V: TRBV6-5; J: TRBJ1-1; D: .; size: .; CDR3: CASSYSLPLPPEAFF; DNA: TGTGCCAGCAGTTACTCGCTGCCTCTGCCCCCTGAAGCTTTCTTT
V: TRBV7-9; J: TRBJ2-1; D: .; size: .; CDR3: CASSLGETASYNEQFF; DNA: TGTGCCAGCAGCCTAGGCGAGACGGCCTCCTACAATGAGCAGTTCTTC
V: TRBV30; J: TRBJ1-5; D: TRBD1; size: .; CDR3: CAWQGAGSSNQPQHF; DNA: TGTGCCTGGCAGGGGGCAGGAAGCAGCAATCAGCCCCAGCATTTT
V: TRBV4-1; J: TRBJ2-7; D: TRBD1; size: .; CDR3: CASSQMDRSYEQYF; DNA: TGCGCCAGCAGCCAAATGGACAGGTCCTACGAGCAGTACTTC
V: TRBV5-1; J: TRBJ2-7; D: .; size: .; CDR3: CASSFGGATAGQYF; DNA: TGCGCCAGCAGCTTTGGGGGGGCTACAGCCGGGCAGTACTTC
V: TRBV6-1; J: TRBJ1-1; D: TRBD1; size: .; CDR3: CASSYRGLSEAFF; DNA: TGTGCCAGCAGCTACAGGGGGCTCAGTGAAGCTTTCTTT
V: TRBV14; J: TRBJ2-7; D: .; size: .; CDR3: CASSSGTAGLEQYF; DNA: TGTGCCAGCAGCTCCGGGACCGCGGGCTTGGAGCAGTACTTC
V: TRBV6-5; J: TRBJ2-7; D: .; size: .; CDR3: CASSETGRPYEQYF; DNA: TGTGCCAGCAGTGAGACGGGAAGGCCCTACGAGCAGTACTTC
V: TRBV9; J: TRBJ2-1; D: .; size: few; CDR3: CASSSGGGRQPYNEQFF; DNA: TGTGCCAGCAGCTCAGGGGGGGGGAGGCAACCTTACAATGAGCAGTTCTTC
V: TRBV19; J: TRBJ1-1; D: TRBD1; size: .; CDR3: CASSGTANTEAFF; DNA: TGTGCCAGTAGCGGGACAGCAAACACTGAAGCTTTCTTT
V: TRBV11-3; J: TRBJ2-7; D: .; size: few; CDR3: CASSLDSYEQYF; DNA: TGTGCCAGCAGCTTAGACAGCTACGAGCAGTACTTC
V: TRBV19; J: TRBJ1-1; D: TRBD1; size: .; CDR3: CASLTGEGATEAFF; DNA: TGTGCCAGTCTTACAGGGGAAGGGGCCACTGAAGCTTTCTTT
V: TRBV2; J: TRBJ1-5; D: .; size: few; CDR3: CASSQGWVGQPQHF; DNA: TGTGCCAGCAGCCAAGGGTGGGTAGGTCAGCCCCAGCATTTT
V: TRBV27; J: TRBJ1-1; D: .; size: once; CDR3: CASSLGENTEAFF; DNA: TGTGCCAGCAGTTTGGGGGAGAACACTGAAGCTTTCTTT
V: TRBV7-2; J: TRBJ2-1; D: .; size: .; CDR3: CASSYVSYNEQFF; DNA: TGTGCCAGCAGCTACGTCAGTTACAATGAGCAGTTCTTC
V: TRBV11-3; J: TRBJ2-2; D: .; size: .; CDR3: CASSLSTGELFF; DNA: TGTGCCAGCAGCTTAAGCACCGGGGAGCTGTTTTTT
V: TRBV7-2; J: TRBJ2-7; D: .; size: .; CDR3: CASSQRPRYEQYF; DNA: TGTGCCAGCAGCCAAAGACCCCGCTACGAGCAGTACTTC
V: TRBV25-1; J: TRBJ1-1; D: .; size: few; CDR3: CASSDGLRTEAFF; DNA: TGTGCCAGCAGTGATGGCCTTCGGACTGAAGCTTTCTTT
V: TRBV27; J: TRBJ1-2; D: .; size: few; CDR3: CASHTSYFTTTVINYGYTF; DNA: TGTGCCAGCCACACGTCTTATTTTACTACGACAGTTATTAACTATGGCTACACCTTC
V: TRBV7-8; J: TRBJ2-5; D: TRBD2; size: .; CDR3: CASSSGLAGAGTQYF; DNA: TGTGCCAGCAGCTCGGGACTAGCGGGAGCGGGGACCCAGTACTTC
V: TRBV19; J: TRBJ2-7; D: .; size: .; CDR3: CASSERGVREQYF; DNA: TGTGCCAGTAGTGAGAGGGGAGTACGCGAGCAGTACTTC
V: TRBV28; J: TRBJ2-3; D: TRBD1; size: .; CDR3: CASSHGQGVADTQYF; DNA: TGTGCCAGCAGTCACGGACAGGGGGTCGCAGATACGCAGTATTTT
V: TRBV27; J: TRBJ1-5; D: .; size: .; CDR3: CASSWGLDNQPQHF; DNA: TGTGCCAGCAGTTGGGGACTGGATAATCAGCCCCAGCATTTT
V: TRBV19; J: TRBJ2-2; D: .; size: few; CDR3: CASSRDSTNTGELFF; DNA: TGTGCCAGTAGTAGGGACTCCACGAACACCGGGGAGCTGTTTTTT
V: TRBV30; J: TRBJ2-5; D: TRBD2; size: few; CDR3: CAWSPAGSETQYF; DNA: TGTGCCTGGAGCCCAGCGGGATCAGAGACCCAGTACTTC
V: TRBV4-1; J: TRBJ1-2; D: TRBD1; size: few; CDR3: CASSPTRTGIGYGYTF; DNA: TGCGCCAGCAGCCCGACCCGGACAGGGATAGGCTATGGCTACACCTTC
V: TRBV30; J: TRBJ2-5; D: .; size: .; CDR3: CAWSRNYQETQYF; DNA: TGTGCCTGGAGTAGAAATTACCAAGAGACCCAGTACTTC
V: TRBV5-4; J: TRBJ2-1; D: TRBD2; size: .; CDR3: CASSFDSGRLREQFF; DNA: TGTGCCAGCAGCTTTGATAGCGGGAGGCTGCGGGAGCAGTTCTTC
V: TRBV5-1; J: TRBJ1-4; D: .; size: .; CDR3: CASSLSGFGEKLFF; DNA: TGCGCCAGCAGCTTGTCGGGGTTCGGTGAAAAACTGTTTTTT
V: TRBV11-3; J: TRBJ2-7; D: .; size: .; CDR3: CASSLYVSSEQYF; DNA: TGTGCCAGCAGCTTATACGTTTCGTCTGAGCAGTACTTC
V: TRBV5-4; J: TRBJ2-1; D: TRBD2; size: .; CDR3: CASSPGLGLAGGSYNEQFF; DNA: TGTGCCAGCAGCCCGGGACTAGGACTAGCGGGAGGGTCCTACAATGAGCAGTTCTTC
V: TRBV19; J: TRBJ1-4; D: TRBD1; size: .; CDR3: CASSFSTGGTIKLFF; DNA: TGTGCCAGTAGTTTCAGTACAGGGGGGACGATAAAACTGTTTTTT
V: TRBV2; J: TRBJ1-1; D: .; size: .; CDR3: CASGGERHTEAFF; DNA: TGTGCCAGCGGGGGGGAACGACACACTGAAGCTTTCTTT
V: TRBV13; J: TRBJ2-5; D: .; size: .; CDR3: CASKGGEQETQYF; DNA: TGTGCCAGCAAGGGGGGGGAGCAAGAGACCCAGTACTTC
V: TRBV28; J: TRBJ1-2; D: .; size: .; CDR3: CASSFGRVGYTF; DNA: TGTGCCAGCAGTTTCGGCAGGGTCGGCTACACCTTC